This T cell receptor (beta chain) was captured by sequencing in a study of cytomegalovirus exposure and HLA in healthy donors. Whole-study context: The 550 to 800 first-cohort repertoires and the roughly 120 validation repertoires shared the same platform, a later analysis reported.

General observations from the study: The classifier reportedly diagnosed cytomegalovirus status with high specificity and sensitivity. First-cohort TCR clusters were later found to tend to co-occur in the roughly 110 validation repertoires. The investigators catalogued 150 to 200 TCR beta chains as cytomegalovirus-associated.

Per germline, CDR1 SGHNT and CDR2 YENEEA. Trimming took off 3 bases at V and 1 base at J, with 6 bases between the two ends. This CDR3 is 13 amino acids long. Using immunoSEQ multiplex PCR, the repertoire was profiled, and TCRdb retains in-frame clones only, with some absent. The sample shows roughly 120,000 clones, roughly 86% of them seen only once. A note on this clone: Its antigen is not known.

The TCR originated in a man younger than 35 in good health and CMV-seronegative. The sequencing input was PBMCs. This rearrangement joins TRBV11-3 to TRBJ1-1; D is unresolved. CDR3 residues: CASSLARNTEAFF. CDR3 bases: TGTGCCAGCAGCTTGGCAAGGAACACTGAAGCTTTCTTT.